The 17 T cell receptor beta chains listed next were all sequenced from one sample in a study of blood T cell repertoires in COVID-19 (dated by TCRdb to the early 2020s). Receptor libraries were prepared by the immunoSEQ multiplex PCR assay. As stored in TCRdb, this immuneACCESS dataset retains in-frame rearrangements with V and J assigned. A fraction of the clones does not appear; measured against another copy, unresolved V genes explain less than half of the discrepancy, and the remainder lacks a known reason. This sample is represented by 90,000 to 100,000 clones; 80% to 85% of them were singletons. The ten largest clones add up to approximately 6.8% of the sample. Sample: peripheral blood. The receptor source for this set is a man aged 55 to 70 with acute or convalescent COVID-19.

The chain uses TRBV23-1 and TRBJ2-5, with 9 bases that match TRBD1. TRBV23-1 is assigned to the ORF class and has an uncertain function. Trimming took 4 bases from V and 3 from J; bases not matched to a gene: 12. The CDR3 runs 17 residues. CDR3 protein: CASSPPGTGRREETQYF. The CDR3 coding sequence is TGCGCCAGCAGTCCACCCGGGACAGGGAGGCGTGAAGAGACCCAGTACTTC.

The chain combines TRBV12-3 or TRBV12-4 with TRBJ1-1, with D possibly TRBD1 on 5 matching bases. V shed 1 base and J shed 9 bases, with 12 bases lying between them. CDR3 length: 13 residues. This chain's CDR3 is CASSLDNAGKAFF. The CDR3, as DNA: TGTGCCAGCAGTTTAGATAATGCAGGGAAAGCTTTCTTT.

V gene TRBV5-5 combines with J gene TRBJ1-1; tentative D call: TRBD1 (6 bases). CDR1 is SGHKS and CDR2 is YYEKEE in the germline V gene (reference sequence). V gave up 4 bases and J gave up 5 bases, with 12 bases separating them. The CDR3 spans 13 residues. The CDR3 is CASSQRGGTEAFF. CDR3 sequence (DNA): TGTGCCAGCAGCCAAAGAGGGGGAACTGAAGCTTTCTTT.

This chain's CDR3 is CASSILTIFQETQYF. CDR3 DNA: TGTGCCAGCAGCATCTTGACAATCTTCCAAGAGACCCAGTACTTC. The chain links TRBV7-2 to TRBJ2-5; D gene unclear. This CDR3 has 15 amino acids. Per germline, CDR1 SGHTA and CDR2 FQGNSA. Trimming cost V 5 bases and J 1 base, with 14 bases left between them.

Written as DNA, the CDR3 is TGCGCCAGGAGACAGGGAGGAGGTCAGCCCCAGCATTTT. This translates into CARRQGGGQPQHF. The V and J genes are TRBV10-1 and TRBJ1-5; TRBD1 agrees at 7 bases. Per the germline V gene, CDR1 is WNHNN and CDR2 is SYGVQD (reference sequence). J gave up 6 bases and V 9 bases, and 8 bases lay outside the gene matches. This CDR3 contains 13 residues.

The chain combines TRBV5-1 with TRBJ1-2, with 8 bases aligning to TRBD1. The V and J ends lost 3 bases and 5 bases, in that order; junction bases with no gene match: 9. CDR1 and CDR2 (germline): SGHRS, YFSETQ. This CDR3 is built from 15 residues. The CDR3 nucleotides are TGCGCCAGCAGCTGGACAGGGCGAACGGAATATGGCTACACCTTC. Translating gives CASSWTGRTEYGYTF.

V usage is TRBV5-4 and J usage is TRBJ1-6, with 9 bases aligning to TRBD1. This CDR3 has 16 amino acids. V lost 6 bases, J lost 9 bases, and 13 bases stayed unmatched. Germline CDR1 SGHNT, CDR2 YYREEE (reference sequence). The CDR3 DNA follows: TGTGCCAGCACCGCCGCACACAGGGGGCAGGGTTCACCCCTCCACTTT. Translating gives CASTAAHRGQGSPLHF.

The chain recombines TRBV6-5 with TRBJ2-1, with 9 bases that match TRBD1. Germline values: CDR1 MNHEY, CDR2 SVGAGI. With V trimmed by 4 bases and J by 0 bases, 4 bases remained unmatched. This CDR3 contains 16 residues. The CDR3 here is CASSFRDRDSYNEQFF. The CDR3 nucleotides are TGTGCCAGCAGTTTCCGGGACAGGGACTCCTACAATGAGCAGTTCTTC.

This sequence joins TRBV6-9 and TRBJ1-2; D possibly corresponds to TRBD1 (5 bases). The CDR3 sequence is 16 residues long. CDR1 and CDR2 from the germline V gene are MNHGY and SVAAGI. Trimming pared 6 bases from V and 2 bases from J, leaving 19 bases between. CDR3 nucleotides: TGTGCCAGCAGACCCTACCGACAACAGGTCAACTATGGCTACACCTTC. Translation gives CASRPYRQQVNYGYTF.

Concerning this clone itself: Other DNA variants within this sample encode the same CDR3. V is TRBV30 and J is TRBJ2-7, with D possibly TRBD1 on 5 matching bases. Deletions cut 0 bases from V and 4 bases from J, with 7 bases between. Germline V gene sequence: CDR1 GTSNPN, CDR2 SVGIG (reference sequence). This CDR3 contains 12 residues. CDR3 nucleotides: TGTGCCTGGAGTGTGGGGCAGTACGAGCAGTACTTC. Protein: CAWSVGQYEQYF.

The chain links TRBV19 to TRBJ1-5, with 10 nucleotides matching TRBD1. The CDR3 length is 15 residues. V gave up 5 bases and J gave up 6 bases; unmatched junction bases: 7. Germline V gene lookup returns CDR1 LNHDA and CDR2 SQIVND (reference sequence). Here the CDR3 DNA reads TGTGCCAGTAGTGCGGGGACAGGGGACGGTCAGCCCCAGCATTTT. This encodes CASSAGTGDGQPQHF.

The chain is built from TRBV18 and TRBJ1-5; perhaps TRBD1 as D (5 bases). Trimming removed 6 bases at V and 0 bases at J, with 12 bases between. Germline-derived CDR1 and CDR2 are KGHSH and LQKENI. The CDR3 extends over 15 amino acids. CDR3 residues: CASSGGSNSNQPQHF. In DNA form, the CDR3 reads TGTGCCAGCTCCGGGGGATCTAATAGCAATCAGCCCCAGCATTTT.

The rearrangement joins TRBV29-1 to TRBJ2-5; 9 positions agree with TRBD2. The ends lost 6 bases at V and 4 bases at J; junction bases unmatched: 9. The germline V gene has CDR1 SQVTM and CDR2 ANQGSEA. The CDR3 sequence is 14 residues long. The CDR3 loop is CSVLRRGGRETQYF. The CDR3 bases are TGCAGCGTCCTGCGGCGGGGGGGCCGAGAGACCCAGTACTTC.

J is TRBJ1-1 and V is TRBV19; D might be TRBD1 (5 bases). Germline assignment: CDR1 LNHDA and CDR2 SQIVND (reference sequence). Trimming removed 7 bases from V and 5 bases from J, with 17 bases in between. The CDR3 consists of 14 residues. This CDR3 is CASTENQGRTEAFF. The CDR3 DNA sequence: TGTGCCAGTACCGAAAACCAGGGTCGGACTGAAGCTTTCTTT. Full variable domain (outside the CDR3, taken from reference TRBV19 and TRBJ1-1): DGGITQSPKYLFRKEGQNVTLSCEQNLNHDAMYWYRQDPGQGLRLIYYSQIVNDFQKGDIAEGYSVSREKKESFPLTVTSAQKNPTAFYLCASTENQGRTEAFFGQGTRLTVV.

The V call is TRBV7-2, the J call TRBJ1-1, with D unresolved. From germline, CDR1 is SGHTA and CDR2 FQGNSA. With 3 bases removed from V and 1 base from J, the gap between germline ends came to 6 bases. The length of the CDR3 is 13 residues. The CDR3 nucleotides read TGTGCCAGCAGCTTTAGCCCGAACACTGAAGCTTTCTTT. This encodes CASSFSPNTEAFF.

The CDR3 bases are TGTGCCAGTAGTATCCGGACAGGGGCAGATACGCAGTATTTT. Translating it yields CASSIRTGADTQYF. This sequence joins TRBV19 and TRBJ2-3; 9 bases fit TRBD1. V gave up 3 bases and J gave up 4 bases; unmatched junction bases: 2. Germline V lookup: CDR1 LNHDA, CDR2 SQIVND (reference sequence). The CDR3 runs 14 residues.

This chain connects TRBV12-3 or TRBV12-4 to TRBJ2-7, with 7 bases lining up with TRBD1. V shed 2 bases, J shed 6 bases, and the junction held 4 bases outside the gene matches. The CDR3 covers 13 residues. The CDR3 loop is CASSLQTGSEQYF. In DNA form, the CDR3 reads TGTGCCAGCAGTTTACAGACAGGGAGCGAGCAGTACTTC.